These T cell receptor beta chains were read from a single sample in a study of cytomegalovirus exposure and HLA in healthy donors. This table comes from immunoSEQ multiplex PCR, and its TCRdb copy is limited to in-frame clones, with some not included. The table lists roughly 140,000 clones, around 79% of them singletons. The sequencing sample was made of PBMCs. The receptors were gathered from a man in his fifties in good health and CMV-seropositive. CDR3s include the opening cysteine and the closing phenylalanine or tryptophan. The order of the fields is V gene, D gene, J gene, CDR3 DNA, CDR3 protein. The D gene is left open where the match is weak.

TRBV2	NA	TRBJ2-4	TGTGCCAGCAGTGTGCGAGCGGATCTAGCCAAAAACATTCAGTACTTC	CASSVRADLAKNIQYF
TRBV4-1	NA	TRBJ1-5	TGCGCCAGCAGCGACGGGGTTTATAGCAATCAGCCCCAGCATTTT	CASSDGVYSNQPQHF
TRBV30	TRBD1	TRBJ1-1	TGTGCCTGGAGCTCCGGGACAGAAAACACTGAAGCTTTCTTT	CAWSSGTENTEAFF
TRBV6-1	TRBD1	TRBJ2-7	TGTGCCAGCAGTGACCCGGGACAGGCGAGCTCCTACGAGCAGTACTTC	CASSDPGQASSYEQYF
TRBV25-1	TRBD2	TRBJ2-1	TGTGCCAGCAGTGAATTAGTCAGGACTAGCGGGAGTCTTAATGAGCAGTTCTTC	CASSELVRTSGSLNEQFF
TRBV30	TRBD2	TRBJ2-1	TGTGCCTGGAGTGTACTAGCGGGAGGCAATGAGCAGTTCTTC	CAWSVLAGGNEQFF
TRBV18	NA	TRBJ1-2	TGTGCCAGCTCACCACCTTCGGGGACATATGGCTACACCTTC	CASSPPSGTYGYTF
TRBV5-4	TRBD2	TRBJ2-7	TGTGCCAGCAGCACACTAGCGGGATCATACGAGCAGTACTTC	CASSTLAGSYEQYF
TRBV6-5	NA	TRBJ1-1	TGTGCCAGCAGGCGATTGAACACTGAAGCTTTCTTT	CASRRLNTEAFF
TRBV29-1	NA	TRBJ2-4	TGCAGCGTTGAAGATGGGCACCAAAGCGGAAACATTCAGTACTTC	CSVEDGHQSGNIQYF
TRBV5-1	NA	TRBJ1-2	TGCGCCAGCAGCTTGACCGACAGGCGAGCTTATGGCTACACCTTC	CASSLTDRRAYGYTF
TRBV5-1	NA	TRBJ2-7	TGCGCCAGCAGCTTTAACAGTGGGTACGAGCAGTACTTC	CASSFNSGYEQYF
TRBV5-1	TRBD2	TRBJ2-1	TGCGCCAGCAGCGGGAGGGGGCTAGCGGGAGATGAGCAGTTCTTC	CASSGRGLAGDEQFF
TRBV7-9	NA	TRBJ2-2	TGTTCCAGCAGCTTAAGGAGGGGGCGGAGGAACACCGGGGAGCTGTTTTTT	CSSSLRRGRRNTGELFF